This T cell receptor (beta chain) is from a study of T-cell memory formation after mild COVID-19. Whole-study findings and limits: Memory cells collected pre-infection included some clones that later responded, suggesting cross-reactive memory joined. CD4+ bias marked clones expanding day 15 to 37, unlike balanced contracting clones. Clones that contracted clustered mainly in CM and EM if CD4+ and in EMRA if CD8+.

Note on this clonotype: The antigen is not known.

Looked up from germline, CDR1 is LGHNA and CDR2 is YSLEER. CDR3 length: 18 amino acids. The germline V and J ends were trimmed by 0 bases and 10 bases, with 26 bases remaining between them. The TCR alpha and TCR beta cDNA libraries, bearing sample barcodes and UMIs, were generated by 5'RACE using constant-segment primers. TCRdb reprocessed the 5' RACE reads via MiXCR and lists one record per CDR3 protein. The sample holds fewer than 140,000 distinct CDR3 sequences, 9.5% to 15% seen once. The receptor was derived from an adult woman who had mild COVID-19 (a few samples of this study predate the infection). Cell type and time point are not known. The source material was PBMCs or a T cell subset sorted from them (not recorded which). The chain uses TRBV4-3 and TRBJ2-3, with TRBD1 as a possible D gene (6 bases). The CDR3 coding sequence is TGCGCCAGCAGCCAAGAGGGATTGTCTGGCCTAAATTCAGGGGCGCAGTATTTT. It codes for CASSQEGLSGLNSGAQYF.